Presented here are 10 T cell receptor beta chains from one specimen sequenced in a study of metastatic and nonmetastatic thyroid tumors. Through MiXCR, TCRdb re-clonotyped the PCR reads. There are roughly 22,000 clones in the sample; approximately 35% occur only once, and about a fifth lies in the top ten. None of the patients had undergone any treatment ahead of thyroid surgery. Source material: blood. These TCRs come from a male donor with papillary thyroid cancer or a benign thyroid nodule (not recorded which). Some clones in this sample may be carry-over from other donors' samples.

CDR3 bases: TGTGCCAGCAGCCAAGTAATCCACGAGCAGTACTTC. It encodes CASSQVIHEQYF. The V and J genes are TRBV3-1 and TRBJ2-7; D call uncertain. With 1 base removed from V and 5 bases from J, the gap between germline ends came to 6 bases. CDR1 is LGHDT, CDR2 YNNKEL, per germline (reference sequence). The CDR3 is 12 amino acids.

V usage is TRBV2 and J usage is TRBJ1-5; the D gene is possibly TRBD1 (6 bases). This CDR3 comprises 15 residues. Trimming left V 4 bases short and J 8 bases short, with 18 bases between. Germline lookup yields CDR1 SNHLY and CDR2 FYNNEI. The CDR3 is CASSVDGAPGEPQHF. The CDR3 nucleotides read TGTGCCAGCAGTGTGGATGGGGCCCCAGGGGAGCCCCAGCATTTT. The variable domain in full, with the rest retrieved from reference TRBV2 and TRBJ1-5, is EPEVTQTPSHQVTQMGQEVILRCVPISNHLYFYWYRQILGQKVEFLVSFYNNEISEKSEIFDDQFSVERPDGSNFTLKIRSTKLEDSAMYFCASSVDGAPGEPQHFGDGTRLSIL.

This clone was found a few times. J is TRBJ2-7 and V is TRBV7-9; 7 nucleotides align to TRBD1. Germline V gene lookup returns CDR1 SEHNR and CDR2 FQNEAQ (reference sequence). V shed 5 bases and J 2 bases; nucleotides not matched to a gene: 9. The CDR3 extends over 15 amino acids. CDR3 DNA sequence: TGTGCCAGCAGCACCGAGACAGGGAATCCCTACGAGCAGTACTTC. Its translation: CASSTETGNPYEQYF.

V usage is TRBV4-3 and J usage is TRBJ2-7; the match to TRBD2 covers 9 bases. After removal of 0 bases from V and 3 bases from J, the junction contained 9 bases not matched to a gene. This CDR3 contains 17 residues. Germline lookup yields CDR1 LGHNA and CDR2 YSLEER. The CDR3 is CASSQDFLTSGNYEQYF. CDR3 nucleotide sequence: TGCGCCAGCAGCCAAGATTTTCTGACTAGCGGAAACTACGAGCAGTACTTC.

This rearrangement joins TRBV3-1 to TRBJ2-2, with 9 bases identical to TRBD1. The V gene end was trimmed by 1 base and the J gene end by 3 bases; junction bases not matched to a gene: 0. This CDR3 comprises 15 residues. Germline V gene data show CDR1 as LGHDT and CDR2 as YNNKEL (reference sequence). The CDR3 DNA reads TGTGCCAGCAGCCAAGGGGACAGGGACACCGGGGAGCTGTTTTTT. This translates into CASSQGDRDTGELFF.

The chain combines TRBV20-1 with TRBJ2-7; D might be TRBD1 (5 bases). This CDR3 spans 13 amino acids. Trimming shortened V by 6 bases and J by 4 bases, and 16 bases separated the two germline ends. Germline V gene data show CDR1 as DFQATT and CDR2 as SNEGSKA (reference sequence). CDR3 bases: TGCAGTGCCCGACAGCGAGCTGATTACGAGCAGTACTTC. It is translated as CSARQRADYEQYF.

The V gene is TRBV6-1, the J gene TRBJ1-1; D is possibly TRBD1 (6 bases). V was pared by 6 bases and J by 3 bases, with 14 bases between. This CDR3 has 14 amino acids. Per germline, CDR1 MNHNS and CDR2 SASEGT. This CDR3 reads CASRMTGWDTEAFF. The CDR3 DNA reads TGTGCCAGCAGGATGACAGGTTGGGACACTGAAGCTTTCTTT.

At least ten counts were recorded for this clone. The chain carries TRBV20-1 and TRBJ2-3; D not resolved. The CDR3 is 13 residues long. Germline-derived CDR1 and CDR2 are DFQATT and SNEGSKA (reference sequence). The V and J ends lost 6 bases and 3 bases respectively, with 13 bases between them. The CDR3 DNA is TGCAGTGCCTTACCCTTGAGTACAGATACGCAGTATTTT. This codes for CSALPLSTDTQYF.

Comments on this clone: This sample includes further DNA sequences coding for the same CDR3. The chain employs TRBV20-1 and TRBJ2-7; TRBD1 agrees at 9 bases. There are 13 residues in the CDR3. Trimming at V came to 3 bases and at J to 3 bases, leaving 3 bases not matched to a gene. Germline lookup yields CDR1 DFQATT and CDR2 SNEGSKA (reference sequence). The CDR3 DNA reads as TGCAGTGCTAGGGGGGACAGGGACTACGAGCAGTACTTC. It yields the protein CSARGDRDYEQYF.

The sample holds one count of this clone. This likely comes from a read error, as the CDR3 has no conserved phenylalanine or tryptophan at its end. The chain couples TRBV12-3 or TRBV12-4 to TRBJ2-5, with 7 positions matching TRBD1. The J call may not be correct, given that the DNA end is closer to TRBJ2-1. This CDR3 has 13 amino acids. The CDR3 sequence: CASGQENRNEQFV. The CDR3 DNA is TGTGCCAGCGGACAGGAGAATCGCAATGAGCAGTTCGTC.